These 14 T cell receptor beta chains share one sample of origin, sequenced in a study of CD8 T cells in ankylosing spondylitis. Their antigens are not known. General study points: Eight highly homologous variants formed a TCR beta motif that appeared characteristic of ankylosing spondylitis blood.

TCRdb processed the 5' RACE reads anew with MiXCR; each CDR3 protein has one entry. The repertoire includes 700,000 to 1,000,000 distinct CDR3 sequences, around 11% of them detected once, and 0.45% to 0.6% sits in the top ten. The sample consisted of blood, either unsorted or a sorted T cell fraction (not recorded which). These receptors all stem from a male donor with ankylosing spondylitis.

This clonotype was found a few times. The chain carries TRBV12-3 or TRBV12-4 and TRBJ1-6; 10 nucleotides agree with TRBD1. J lost 8 bases, V lost 5 bases, and 3 bases had no gene match. The CDR3 length is 14 residues. The CDR3 reads CASSLTGGHSPLHF. The CDR3 bases are TGTGCCAGCAGTCTGACAGGGGGCCATTCACCCCTCCACTTT.

This clonotype appeared many times. The chain couples TRBV20-1 to TRBJ2-2; no clear D gene. Germline assignment: CDR1 DFQATT and CDR2 SNEGSKA (reference sequence). CDR3 length: 11 residues. Trimming stripped 5 bases from V and 6 bases from J, with 7 bases between. The CDR3 reads CSAFRPGELFF. The CDR3, as DNA: TGCAGTGCTTTCCGGCCCGGGGAGCTGTTTTTT.

This clonotype was seen many times. This chain joins TRBV7-9 and TRBJ2-7; no clear D. V lost 2 bases, J lost 5 bases, and 16 bases lay in between. CDR1 and CDR2 from the germline V gene are SEHNR and FQNEAQ (reference sequence). The CDR3 length is 15 residues. CDR3 protein: CASSLNFGQVHEQYF. CDR3 coding DNA: TGTGCCAGCAGCTTAAATTTCGGGCAGGTCCACGAGCAGTACTTC.

Many counts were recorded for this clonotype. The DNA of the CDR3 is TGCAGCTCTGCGACAGTAACCCAGAGTGAAGCTTTCTTT. Its translation: CSSATVTQSEAFF. V usage is TRBV29-1 and J usage is TRBJ1-1; tentative D call: TRBD1 (5 bases). Germline CDR1 and CDR2: SQVTM and ANQGSEA. V was trimmed by 8 bases and J by 7 bases, leaving 20 bases between them. The CDR3 contains 13 residues.

The sample holds a few counts of this clonotype. This chain uses TRBV10-2 with TRBJ2-5, with D uncertain. CDR1 and CDR2 (germline): WSHSY, SAAADI. The CDR3 is 12 amino acids. V dropped 2 bases and J dropped 5 bases, with 6 bases sitting between them. This CDR3 reads CASSENGETQYF. The CDR3 nucleotides read TGCGCCAGCAGTGAGAACGGGGAGACCCAGTACTTC.

This clonotype turned up a few times. The chain uses TRBV4-3 and TRBJ1-1; 9 bases match TRBD1. Germline V gene lookup returns CDR1 LGHNA and CDR2 YSLEER. V dropped 3 bases and J dropped 4; count of bases not matched to a gene: 3. This CDR3 contains 14 residues. The chain's CDR3 is CASSHADRGTEAFF. CDR3 bases: TGCGCCAGCAGCCATGCGGACAGGGGCACTGAAGCTTTCTTT.

The DNA of the CDR3 is TGCGCCAGCACCCCGGGGGGGGGCGATTCACCCCTCCACTTT. It specifies CASTPGGGDSPLHF. The J gene is TRBJ1-6, the V gene TRBV5-1, with TRBD1 as a possible D gene (6 bases). The CDR3 has 14 amino acids. V was shortened by 6 bases and J by 8 bases, with 15 bases between the two germline ends. The germline V gene has CDR1 SGHRS and CDR2 YFSETQ.

This clonotype was found a few times. This chain uses TRBV5-1 with TRBJ2-2; 7 bases fit TRBD1. Unmatched junction bases numbered 13, after V lost 5 bases and J lost 9 bases. The germline V gene has CDR1 SGHRS and CDR2 YFSETQ. The CDR3 length is 15 residues. CDR3 protein: CASRPGTVAFRELFF. The CDR3 DNA reads TGCGCCAGCAGACCCGGGACAGTCGCATTTAGGGAGCTGTTTTTT.

This clonotype has more than one count but fewer than ten. The chain is built from TRBV5-1 and TRBJ2-2, with D possibly TRBD2 on 6 matching bases. This CDR3 is built from 17 residues. The V gene lost 7 bases and the J gene lost 4 bases, with 23 bases spanning the gap. Germline CDR1 reads SGHRS; CDR2 reads YFSETQ. CDR3 nucleotide sequence: TGCGCCAGCTGGGGGGTCCGACGGGAGAGCGGCACCGGGGAGCTGTTTTTT. This sequence encodes CASWGVRRESGTGELFF.

This clonotype was picked up a small number of times. The chain links TRBV4-2 to TRBJ2-1; TRBD2 is a possible D gene (7 bases). The CDR3 runs 15 residues. Trimming left V 8 bases short and J 7 bases short, with 21 bases between. Germline V gives CDR1 LGHNA, CDR2 YNFKEQ. CDR3 bases: TGTGCCAGCGGAAGTAGGGGGGGAGGGCCAAATGAGCAGTTCTTC. Translating it yields CASGSRGGGPNEQFF.

This clonotype was seen ten or more times. The V and J genes are TRBV20-1 and TRBJ2-7; 9 bases line up with TRBD2. J was trimmed by 2 bases and V by 0 bases; bases with no gene match: 5. The CDR3 is made up of 15 amino acids. Germline V gene lookup returns CDR1 DFQATT and CDR2 SNEGSKA (reference sequence). The chain's CDR3 is CSARDATSGTYEQYF. CDR3 DNA sequence: TGCAGTGCTAGAGATGCGACTAGCGGCACCTACGAGCAGTACTTC.

A few counts support this clonotype. The CDR3 nucleotides are TGTGCCAGCAGCACGCCGAGCGGGAGAGCCAATGAGCAGTTCTTC. Amino acid sequence: CASSTPSGRANEQFF. The chain joins TRBV11-2 to TRBJ2-1; TRBD2 agrees at 8 bases. The CDR3 has 15 residues. After removal of 5 bases from V and 6 bases from J, the junction contained 9 bases not matched to a gene. Looked up from germline, CDR1 is SGHAT and CDR2 is FQNNGV.

The CDR3: CSAGFGGQETQYF. In DNA form, the CDR3 reads TGCAGTGCTGGGTTTGGAGGTCAAGAGACCCAGTACTTC. The chain recombines TRBV20-1 with TRBJ2-5, with TRBD2 as a possible D gene (5 bases). Germline V lookup: CDR1 DFQATT, CDR2 SNEGSKA (reference sequence). Trimming removed 5 bases at V and 2 bases at J, with 12 bases between. The CDR3 covers 13 residues.

There are a few counts of this clonotype. V is TRBV20-1 and J is TRBJ1-3; D perhaps matches TRBD1 (6 bases). V lost 5 bases, J lost 2 bases, and 22 bases lay in between. Germline loops: CDR1 DFQATT, CDR2 SNEGSKA (reference sequence). CDR3 size: 17 residues. CDR3 amino acids: CSAPTTQGKGPGNTIYF. The CDR3 region has the DNA TGCAGTGCTCCGACTACCCAGGGGAAAGGTCCTGGAAACACCATATATTTT.